The 19 T cell receptor beta chains below all came from one sample that was sequenced in a study of blood T cell repertoires in COVID-19. The method was immunoSEQ multiplex PCR; TCRdb's version includes in-frame clones alone and lacks a portion of them. The table shows around 200,000 clones, with about 86% occurring only once. Sequencing was carried out using peripheral blood. These receptors were taken from a woman aged 45-65 years with acute or convalescent COVID-19.

CDR3 sequence: CASSPGTPSTGELFF. CDR3 nucleotides: TGCGCCAGCAGCCCCGGGACTCCGAGCACCGGGGAGCTGTTTTTT. This chain uses TRBV5-1 with TRBJ2-2; weak D call: TRBD2 (6 bases). The CDR3 is 15 amino acids. Germline values: CDR1 SGHRS, CDR2 YFSETQ. Trimming took off 4 bases at V and 4 bases at J, with 14 bases between the two ends.

CDR3 in amino acids: CAWTPSGTGELFF. The CDR3, as DNA: TGTGCCTGGACCCCCTCGGGGACCGGGGAGCTGTTTTTT. V and J are TRBV30 and TRBJ2-2, with D perhaps TRBD2 (5 bases). Germline CDR1 is GTSNPN and CDR2 is SVGIG (reference sequence). This CDR3 has 13 residues. V was cut by 4 bases and J by 5 bases, with 11 bases left in between.

The chain employs TRBV15 and TRBJ2-2; unclear D gene. CDR1 is LNHNV, CDR2 YYDKDF, per germline (reference sequence). The CDR3 totals 13 residues. The germline V and J ends were trimmed by 0 bases and 3 bases, with 2 bases remaining between them. The CDR3 nucleotides are TGTGCCACCAGCAGAGACTACACCGGGGAGCTGTTTTTT. Translated: CATSRDYTGELFF.

The gene calls are TRBV24-1 and TRBJ2-2; 7 nucleotides align to TRBD1. Germline V gives CDR1 KGHDR, CDR2 SFDVKD. The CDR3 is made up of 15 amino acids. Trimming at V came to 6 bases and at J to 4 bases, leaving 7 bases not matched to a gene. The CDR3 nucleotides are TGTGCCACCAGTCCGAGGACAGGAGGCACCGGGGAGCTGTTTTTT. It encodes CATSPRTGGTGELFF.

The V and J genes are TRBV7-6 and TRBJ1-4, with D uncertain. V lost 5 bases and J lost 8, with 18 bases in between. The CDR3 spans 15 residues. The germline V gene has CDR1 SGHVS and CDR2 FNYEAQ. The CDR3 nucleotides read TGTGCCAGCAGCCCGAGTCTTCCGGGTAGGGAAAAACTGTTTTTT. Amino acids: CASSPSLPGREKLFF.

The chain carries TRBV29-1 and TRBJ1-1; D is ambiguous. This CDR3 is 11 amino acids long. Trimming removed 7 bases at V and 0 bases at J, with 6 bases between. Germline-derived CDR1 and CDR2 are SQVTM and ANQGSEA. CDR3: CSGHLNTEAFF. Written as DNA, the CDR3 is TGCAGCGGACACCTGAACACTGAAGCTTTCTTT.

This clone was seen more than once but under ten times. The chain is built from TRBV30 and TRBJ2-7, with 7 bases aligning to TRBD1. CDR1 is GTSNPN and CDR2 is SVGIG in the germline V gene (reference sequence). Trimming at V came to 5 bases and at J to 7 bases, leaving 11 bases not matched to a gene. The CDR3 consists of 13 residues. The CDR3 DNA follows: TGTGCCTGGTTCCAACCGGGACAGAGAGAGCAGTACTTC. Translating gives CAWFQPGQREQYF.

The gene calls are TRBV4-2 and TRBJ2-1; 12 bases align to TRBD2. From germline, CDR1 is LGHNA and CDR2 YNFKEQ. Trimming cost V 2 bases and J 8 bases; bases outside gene matches: 7. CDR3 length equals 16 residues. The CDR3 region has the DNA TGTGCCAGCAGCCAATCGCTAGCGGGGGGGAAGGATGAGCAGTTCTTC. Its protein is CASSQSLAGGKDEQFF.

V usage is TRBV6-6 and J usage is TRBJ2-2; D is uncertain. Germline CDR1 is MNHNY and CDR2 is SVGAGI (reference sequence). V was cut by 7 bases and J by 0 bases, with 9 bases left in between. The CDR3 consists of 14 residues. CDR3 in amino acids: CASKLRSNTGELFF. The CDR3 DNA reads TGTGCCAGCAAACTCAGGTCGAACACCGGGGAGCTGTTTTTT.

The chain has TRBV15 and TRBJ1-1; tentatively, D is TRBD1 (5 bases). Germline V gene lookup returns CDR1 LNHNV and CDR2 YYDKDF (reference sequence). Trimming took 3 bases from V and 5 from J, leaving 10 bases between them. This CDR3 is 13 amino acids long. CDR3 nucleotides: TGTGCCACCAGCAGCGGACACCTTACTGAAGCTTTCTTT. The encoded protein is CATSSGHLTEAFF.

The chain links TRBV20-1 to TRBJ2-5; TRBD1 matches at 7 bases. Germline V gene lookup returns CDR1 DFQATT and CDR2 SNEGSKA (reference sequence). V shed 5 bases and J 4 bases; nucleotides not matched to a gene: 1. The CDR3 spans 11 residues. CDR3 protein: CSAWDRETQYF. As DNA, the CDR3 is TGCAGTGCTTGGGACAGAGAGACCCAGTACTTC.

The chain uses TRBV7-2 and TRBJ1-1; no clear D gene. The V gene lost 5 bases and the J gene lost 5 bases, with 18 bases spanning the gap. CDR3 length equals 15 residues. From germline, CDR1 is SGHTA and CDR2 FQGNSA. CDR3 region: CASSTRTGTGTEAFF. The CDR3 bases are TGTGCCAGCAGCACCCGGACGGGTACGGGAACTGAAGCTTTCTTT.

V is TRBV10-3 and J is TRBJ2-1; 7 nucleotides line up with TRBD2. CDR1 and CDR2 from the germline V gene are ENHRY and SYGVKD. The CDR3 has 16 amino acids. Trimming removed 5 bases from V and 3 bases from J; junction bases left unmatched: 10. CDR3 coding DNA: TGTGCCATCAGTACCAGCGCTGAGCGGGGCTACAATGAGCAGTTCTTC. Amino acid sequence: CAISTSAERGYNEQFF.

The chain is built from TRBV10-1 and TRBJ2-3; 9 bases agree with TRBD2. The CDR3 runs to 13 residues. The trim removed 5 bases at V and 7 bases at J, leaving 4 bases unmatched. Germline CDR1 reads WNHNN; CDR2 reads SYGVQD (reference sequence). The CDR3 coding sequence is TGCGCCAGCAGTAACGCGGGGGGGAATACGCAGTATTTT. Protein product: CASSNAGGNTQYF.

This chain uses TRBV21-1 with TRBJ1-3. TRBV21-1 is an annotated pseudogene. The CDR3 has 15 residues. CDR3 DNA sequence: TGTGCCGAGGCGGGACTCTCTTTCTCTGGAAACACCATATATTTT. Protein: CAEAGLSFSGNTIYF.

The V gene is TRBV7-6, the J gene TRBJ2-1, with TRBD2 matching over 10 bases. Germline V gives CDR1 SGHVS, CDR2 FNYEAQ. Trimming at V came to 5 bases and at J to 7 bases, leaving 8 bases not matched to a gene. The CDR3 is 15 amino acids. CDR3 sequence (DNA): TGTGCCAGCAGCGCCTATTTGACTAGCGGGAATGAGCAGTTCTTC. Translation: CASSAYLTSGNEQFF.

The rearrangement links TRBV9 to TRBJ2-1; 12 positions agree with TRBD2. The V gene's germline CDR1 is SGDLS and CDR2 YYNGEE. V lost 0 bases to trimming and J lost 1 base; unmatched junction nucleotides: 8. The CDR3 length is 19 residues. CDR3 region: CASSVGLAGVGPSYNEQFF. The CDR3 coding sequence is TGTGCCAGCAGCGTAGGACTAGCGGGAGTGGGGCCATCCTACAATGAGCAGTTCTTC.

On this clone: The sample carries other DNA sequences with the same CDR3. J is TRBJ2-1 and V is TRBV6-5, with 12 bases aligning to TRBD2. Trimming cost V 6 bases and J 4 bases; bases outside gene matches: 1. The CDR3 is 14 residues long. Germline-derived CDR1 and CDR2 are MNHEY and SVGAGI. This chain's CDR3 is CASRLAGGYNEQFF. The CDR3 DNA reads TGTGCCAGCAGGCTAGCGGGAGGGTACAATGAGCAGTTCTTC.

The V gene is TRBV7-3, the J gene TRBJ1-2; D call uncertain. The V end was cut by 4 bases, the J end by 7 bases, with 16 bases between. CDR1 and CDR2 from the germline V gene are SGHTA and FQGTGA. The length of the CDR3 is 14 residues. The CDR3: CASSSKGGVAGYTF. In nucleotides, the CDR3 is TGTGCCAGCAGCTCAAAAGGCGGGGTAGCTGGCTACACCTTC.